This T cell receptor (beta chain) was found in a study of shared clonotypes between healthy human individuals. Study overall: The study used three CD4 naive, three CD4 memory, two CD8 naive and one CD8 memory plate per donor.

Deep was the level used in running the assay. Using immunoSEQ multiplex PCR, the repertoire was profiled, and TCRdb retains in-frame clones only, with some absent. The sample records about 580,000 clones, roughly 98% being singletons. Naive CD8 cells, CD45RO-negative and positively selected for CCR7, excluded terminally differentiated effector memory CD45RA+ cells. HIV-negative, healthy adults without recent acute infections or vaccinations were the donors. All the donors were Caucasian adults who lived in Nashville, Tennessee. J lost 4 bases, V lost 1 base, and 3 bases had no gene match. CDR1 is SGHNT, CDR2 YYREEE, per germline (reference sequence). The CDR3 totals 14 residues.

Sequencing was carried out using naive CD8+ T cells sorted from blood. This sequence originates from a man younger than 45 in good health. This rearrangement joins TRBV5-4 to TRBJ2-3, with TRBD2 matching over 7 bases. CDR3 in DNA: TGTGCCAGCAGCTTGAGACTAGCCGCAGATACGCAGTATTTT. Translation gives CASSLRLAADTQYF.